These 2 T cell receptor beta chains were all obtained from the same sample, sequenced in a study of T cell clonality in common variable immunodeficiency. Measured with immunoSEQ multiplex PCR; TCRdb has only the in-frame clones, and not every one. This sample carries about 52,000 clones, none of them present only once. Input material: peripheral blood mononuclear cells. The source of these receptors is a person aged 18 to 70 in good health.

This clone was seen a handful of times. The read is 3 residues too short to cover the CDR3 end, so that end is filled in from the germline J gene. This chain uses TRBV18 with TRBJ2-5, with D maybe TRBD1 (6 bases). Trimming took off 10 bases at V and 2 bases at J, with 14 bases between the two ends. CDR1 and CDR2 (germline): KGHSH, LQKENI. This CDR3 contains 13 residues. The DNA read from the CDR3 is TGTGCCACCACAAAGGGGGTTCAAGAGACC. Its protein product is CATTKGVQET. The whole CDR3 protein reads CATTKGVQETQYF.

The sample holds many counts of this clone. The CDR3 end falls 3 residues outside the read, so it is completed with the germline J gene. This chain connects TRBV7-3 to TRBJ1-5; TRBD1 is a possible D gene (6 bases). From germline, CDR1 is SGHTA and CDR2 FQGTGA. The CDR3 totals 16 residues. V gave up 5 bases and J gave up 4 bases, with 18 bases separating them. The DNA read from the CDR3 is TGTGCCAGCAGCCCATTATGGGACACAGGAAATCAGCCC. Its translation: CASSPLWDTGNQP. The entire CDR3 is CASSPLWDTGNQPQHF.